The rows below give T cell receptor beta chains drawn from one sample of a study of identical twins. TCRdb re-called the 5' RACE reads through MiXCR, storing one row per CDR3 protein. The table lists roughly 470,000 distinct CDR3 sequences, more than 13% of them singletons. These same data were also listed under a study on yellow fever vaccine responses in identical twins.

The sample was CD4+ T cells sorted from blood. All receptors come from a woman between 18 and 29 years old in good health. Both conserved end residues are part of each CDR3. The order of the fields is clone size, V gene, D gene, CDR3 length, J gene, CDR3 protein, CDR3 DNA. The D gene is left open where the match is weak. Only some rows state a clone size, as once, few, many or a class for expanded clones.

size: many
V: TRBV11-2
D: TRBD1
length: 15
J: TRBJ2-4
CDR3: CASSPKRDSKNIQYF
DNA: TGTGCCAGCAGCCCTAAGAGGGACAGTAAAAACATTCAGTACTTC

size: -
V: TRBV10-3
D: TRBD2
length: 16
J: TRBJ2-1
CDR3: CAINEGGTSGRGWQFF
DNA: TGTGCCATCAACGAAGGGGGGACTAGCGGGAGGGGGTGGCAGTTCTTC

size: few
V: TRBV12-3/TRBV12-4
D: -
length: 16
J: TRBJ2-7
CDR3: CASSRNPQGFAYEQYF
DNA: TGTGCCAGCAGTCGGAACCCACAGGGTTTTGCCTACGAGCAGTACTTC

size: few
V: TRBV24-1
D: -
length: 16
J: TRBJ2-2
CDR3: CATSDPRAQTNGELFF
DNA: TGTGCCACCAGTGATCCGCGGGCCCAGACCAACGGGGAGCTGTTTTTT

size: few
V: TRBV7-8
D: TRBD2
length: 20
J: TRBJ2-1
CDR3: CASSLASGIGGRKDYNEQFF
DNA: TGTGCCAGCAGCTTAGCCTCCGGGATCGGGGGGAGAAAAGATTACAATGAGCAGTTCTTC

size: few
V: TRBV4-1
D: -
length: 21
J: TRBJ2-1
CDR3: CASSQDPRIASNPRRWNEQFF
DNA: TGCGCCAGCAGCCAAGATCCCCGGATAGCGAGCAACCCCCGCAGGTGGAATGAGCAGTTCTTC

size: -
V: TRBV18
D: TRBD2
length: 14
J: TRBJ2-1
CDR3: CASSQTSGMNEQFF
DNA: TGTGCCAGCTCCCAGACTAGCGGGATGAATGAGCAGTTCTTC

size: -
V: TRBV5-1
D: TRBD1
length: 16
J: TRBJ2-3
CDR3: CASSTTGTGGRDTQYF
DNA: TGCGCCAGCAGCACAACCGGGACAGGGGGCAGAGATACGCAGTATTTT

size: few
V: TRBV7-8
D: -
length: 16
J: TRBJ2-3
CDR3: CASSSNQGSSTDTQYF
DNA: TGTGCCAGCAGCTCAAACCAGGGTTCTAGCACAGATACGCAGTATTTT

size: -
V: TRBV28
D: TRBD1
length: 13
J: TRBJ2-2
CDR3: CASSSPTGGLAFF
DNA: TGTGCCAGCAGTTCCCCGACAGGGGGCCTCGCGTTTTTT

size: few
V: TRBV11-2
D: TRBD1
length: 15
J: TRBJ1-2
CDR3: CASSPGGLGVYGYTF
DNA: TGTGCCAGCAGCCCAGGGGGTCTTGGGGTCTATGGCTACACCTTC

size: -
V: TRBV14
D: TRBD2
length: 20
J: TRBJ2-1
CDR3: CASSTFPGLAGGPSYNEQFF
DNA: TGTGCCAGCAGCACATTTCCGGGACTAGCGGGAGGGCCCTCCTACAATGAGCAGTTCTTC

size: -
V: TRBV7-9
D: -
length: 17
J: TRBJ2-2
CDR3: CASSPYSLARSAGELFF
DNA: TGTGCCAGCAGCCCTTACTCACTAGCCCGGTCGGCCGGGGAGCTGTTTTTT

size: many
V: TRBV29-1
D: -
length: 13
J: TRBJ1-5
CDR3: CSVAGVPNQPQHF
DNA: TGCAGCGTCGCGGGGGTACCCAATCAGCCCCAGCATTTT

size: many
V: TRBV6-2/TRBV6-3
D: TRBD1
length: 16
J: TRBJ2-7
CDR3: CASSYQTGRLTYEQYF
DNA: TGTGCCAGCAGTTATCAGACAGGGCGTCTTACCTACGAGCAGTACTTC

size: -
V: TRBV28
D: -
length: 15
J: TRBJ2-2
CDR3: CASSFRPTNTGELFF
DNA: TGTGCCAGCAGTTTCAGACCCACGAACACCGGGGAGCTGTTTTTT

size: few
V: TRBV7-2
D: TRBD1
length: 15
J: TRBJ1-2
CDR3: CASSLGTGTGYGYTF
DNA: TGTGCCAGCAGCTTAGGGACCGGGACAGGGTATGGCTACACCTTC

size: -
V: TRBV5-6
D: -
length: 15
J: TRBJ2-3
CDR3: CASSPDTGFTDTQYF
DNA: TGTGCCAGCAGTCCAGACACCGGGTTCACAGATACGCAGTATTTT